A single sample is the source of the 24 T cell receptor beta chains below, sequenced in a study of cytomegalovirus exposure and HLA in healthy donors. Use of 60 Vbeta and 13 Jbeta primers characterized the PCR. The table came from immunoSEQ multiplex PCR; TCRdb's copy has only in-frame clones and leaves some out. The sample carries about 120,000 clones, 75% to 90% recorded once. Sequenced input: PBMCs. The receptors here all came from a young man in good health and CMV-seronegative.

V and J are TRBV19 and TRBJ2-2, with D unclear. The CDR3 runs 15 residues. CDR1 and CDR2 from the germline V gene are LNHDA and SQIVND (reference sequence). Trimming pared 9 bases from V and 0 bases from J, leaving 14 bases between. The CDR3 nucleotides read TGTGCCAGCTCTGGGCCCGCAGCGAACACCGGGGAGCTGTTTTTT. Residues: CASSGPAANTGELFF.

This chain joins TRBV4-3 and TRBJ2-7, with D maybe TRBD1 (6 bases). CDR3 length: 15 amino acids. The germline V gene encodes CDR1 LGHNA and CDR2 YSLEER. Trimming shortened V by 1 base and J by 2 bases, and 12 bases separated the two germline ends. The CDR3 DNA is TGCGCCAGCAGCCAAGGGGGGCCGGGGACCTACGAGCAGTACTTC. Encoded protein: CASSQGGPGTYEQYF.

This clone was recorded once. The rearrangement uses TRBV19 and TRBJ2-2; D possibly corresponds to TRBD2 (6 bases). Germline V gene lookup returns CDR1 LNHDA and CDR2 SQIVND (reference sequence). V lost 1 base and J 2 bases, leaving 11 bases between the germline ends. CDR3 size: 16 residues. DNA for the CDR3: TGTGCCAGTAGTATAGTAGGAGGGTCTAACACCGGGGAGCTGTTTTTT. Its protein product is CASSIVGGSNTGELFF.

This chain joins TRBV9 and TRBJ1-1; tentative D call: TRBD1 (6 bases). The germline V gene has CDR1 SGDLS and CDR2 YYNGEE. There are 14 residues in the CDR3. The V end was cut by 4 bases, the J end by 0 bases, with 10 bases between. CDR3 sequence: CASSLDSLNTEAFF. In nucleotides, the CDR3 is TGTGCCAGCAGCCTGGACAGCTTGAACACTGAAGCTTTCTTT.

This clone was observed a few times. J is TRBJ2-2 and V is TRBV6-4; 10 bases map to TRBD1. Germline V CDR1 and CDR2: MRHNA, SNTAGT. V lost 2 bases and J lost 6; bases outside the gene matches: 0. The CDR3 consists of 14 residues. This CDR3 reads CASSDGTGAGELFF. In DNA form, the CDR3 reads TGTGCCAGCAGTGACGGGACAGGGGCCGGGGAGCTGTTTTTT.

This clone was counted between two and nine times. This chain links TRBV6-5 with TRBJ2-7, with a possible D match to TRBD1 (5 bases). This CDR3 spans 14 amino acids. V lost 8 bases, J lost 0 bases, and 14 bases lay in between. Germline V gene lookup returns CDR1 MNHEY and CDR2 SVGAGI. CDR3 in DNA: TGTGCCAGCCGTCCCAGGGTGGACTCCTACGAGCAGTACTTC. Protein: CASRPRVDSYEQYF.

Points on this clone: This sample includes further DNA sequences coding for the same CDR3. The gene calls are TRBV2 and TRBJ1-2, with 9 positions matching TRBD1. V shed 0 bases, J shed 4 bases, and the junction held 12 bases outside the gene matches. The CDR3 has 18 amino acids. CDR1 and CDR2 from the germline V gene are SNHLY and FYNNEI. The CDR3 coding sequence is TGTGCCAGCAGTGAAGCGCTAACGGACAGGGGACTCGGCTATGGCTACACCTTC. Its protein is CASSEALTDRGLGYGYTF.

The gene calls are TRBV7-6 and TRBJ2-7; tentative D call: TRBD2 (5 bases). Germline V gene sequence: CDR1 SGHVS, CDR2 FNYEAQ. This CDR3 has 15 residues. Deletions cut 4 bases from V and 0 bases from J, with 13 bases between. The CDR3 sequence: CASSSVDGISYEQYF. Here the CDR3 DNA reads TGTGCCAGCAGCTCTGTGGACGGGATCTCCTACGAGCAGTACTTC. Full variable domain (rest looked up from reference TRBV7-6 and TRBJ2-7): GAGVSQSPRYKVTKRGQDVALRCDPISGHVSLYWYRQALGQGPEFLTYFNYEAQQDKSGLPNDRFSAERPEGSISTLTIQRTEQRDSAMYRCASSSVDGISYEQYFGPGTRLTVT.

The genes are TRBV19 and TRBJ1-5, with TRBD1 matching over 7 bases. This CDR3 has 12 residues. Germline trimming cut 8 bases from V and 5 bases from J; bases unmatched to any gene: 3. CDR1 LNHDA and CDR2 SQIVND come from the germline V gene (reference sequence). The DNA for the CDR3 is TGTGCCAGTCGGGACAGTCATCAGCCCCAGCATTTT. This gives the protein CASRDSHQPQHF.

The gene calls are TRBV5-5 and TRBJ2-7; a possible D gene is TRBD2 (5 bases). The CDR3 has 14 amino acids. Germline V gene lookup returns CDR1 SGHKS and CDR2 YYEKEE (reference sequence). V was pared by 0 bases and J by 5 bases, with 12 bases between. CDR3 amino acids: CASSLVGGSNEQYF. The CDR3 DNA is TGTGCCAGCAGCTTGGTAGGAGGTTCTAACGAGCAGTACTTC.

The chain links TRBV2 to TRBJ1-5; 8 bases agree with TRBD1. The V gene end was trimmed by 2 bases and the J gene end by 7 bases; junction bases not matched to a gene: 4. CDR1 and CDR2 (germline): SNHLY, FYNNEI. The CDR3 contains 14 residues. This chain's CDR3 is CASSERTGSQPQHF. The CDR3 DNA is TGTGCCAGCAGTGAAAGGACAGGGAGCCAGCCCCAGCATTTT. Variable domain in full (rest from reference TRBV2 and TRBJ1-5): EPEVTQTPSHQVTQMGQEVILRCVPISNHLYFYWYRQILGQKVEFLVSFYNNEISEKSEIFDDQFSVERPDGSNFTLKIRSTKLEDSAMYFCASSERTGSQPQHFGDGTRLSIL.

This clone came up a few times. This CDR3 reads CATYAGINEQFF. The CDR3 DNA is TGTGCCACCTACGCAGGGATCAATGAGCAGTTCTTC. The rearrangement links TRBV6-5 to TRBJ2-1; D possibly corresponds to TRBD1 (5 bases). The CDR3 sequence is 12 residues long. Germline V lookup: CDR1 MNHEY, CDR2 SVGAGI. Trimming left V 10 bases short and J 6 bases short, with 13 bases between.

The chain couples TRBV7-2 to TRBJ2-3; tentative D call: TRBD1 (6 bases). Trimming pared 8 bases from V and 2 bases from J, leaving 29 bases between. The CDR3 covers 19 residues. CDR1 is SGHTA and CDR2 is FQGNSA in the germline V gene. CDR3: CASDGPGQTAWGITDTQYF. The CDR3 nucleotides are TGTGCCAGCGATGGTCCGGGACAAACCGCTTGGGGGATCACAGATACGCAGTATTTT.

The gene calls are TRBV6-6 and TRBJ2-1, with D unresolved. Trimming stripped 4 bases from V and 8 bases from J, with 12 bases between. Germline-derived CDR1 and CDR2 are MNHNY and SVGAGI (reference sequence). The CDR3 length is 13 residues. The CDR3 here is CASSFFVRDEQFF. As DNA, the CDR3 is TGTGCCAGCAGTTTCTTCGTACGGGATGAGCAGTTCTTC.

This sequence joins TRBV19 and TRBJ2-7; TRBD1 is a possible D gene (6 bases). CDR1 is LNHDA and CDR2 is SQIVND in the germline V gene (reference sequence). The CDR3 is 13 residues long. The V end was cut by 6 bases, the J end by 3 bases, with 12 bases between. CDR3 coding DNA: TGTGCCAGTAGAGACAGGAGAAACTACGAGCAGTACTTC. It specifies CASRDRRNYEQYF.

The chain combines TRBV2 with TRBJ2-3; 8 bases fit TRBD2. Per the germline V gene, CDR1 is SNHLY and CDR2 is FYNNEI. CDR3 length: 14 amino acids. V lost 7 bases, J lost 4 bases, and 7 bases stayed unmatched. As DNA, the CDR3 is TGTGCCAGCATCGACGGGGGGGGGCCAGATACGCAGTATTTT. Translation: CASIDGGGPDTQYF. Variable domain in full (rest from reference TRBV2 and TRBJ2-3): EPEVTQTPSHQVTQMGQEVILRCVPISNHLYFYWYRQILGQKVEFLVSFYNNEISEKSEIFDDQFSVERPDGSNFTLKIRSTKLEDSAMYFCASIDGGGPDTQYFGPGTRLTVL.

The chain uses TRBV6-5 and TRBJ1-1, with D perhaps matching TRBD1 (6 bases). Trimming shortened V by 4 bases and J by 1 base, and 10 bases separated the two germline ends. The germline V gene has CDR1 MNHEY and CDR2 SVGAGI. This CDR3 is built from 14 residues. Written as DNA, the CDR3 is TGTGCCAGCAGTTTAGGACAGACGAACACTGAAGCTTTCTTT. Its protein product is CASSLGQTNTEAFF.

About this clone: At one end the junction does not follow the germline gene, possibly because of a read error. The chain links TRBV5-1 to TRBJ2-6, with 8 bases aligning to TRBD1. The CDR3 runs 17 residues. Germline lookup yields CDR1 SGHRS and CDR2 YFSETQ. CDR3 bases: TGCGCCAGCAGCTCCGGGACAGGTTTCTCTGGGGCCAACGGCCTGACTTTC. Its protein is CASSSGTGFSGANGLTF.

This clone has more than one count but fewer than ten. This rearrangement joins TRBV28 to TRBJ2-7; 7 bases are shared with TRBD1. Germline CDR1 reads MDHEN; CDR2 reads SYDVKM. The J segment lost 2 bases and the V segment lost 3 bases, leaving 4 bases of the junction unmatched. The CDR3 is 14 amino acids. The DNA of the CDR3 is TGTGCCAGCAGTTTCCCCGGGACAGCCTACGAGCAGTACTTC. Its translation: CASSFPGTAYEQYF.

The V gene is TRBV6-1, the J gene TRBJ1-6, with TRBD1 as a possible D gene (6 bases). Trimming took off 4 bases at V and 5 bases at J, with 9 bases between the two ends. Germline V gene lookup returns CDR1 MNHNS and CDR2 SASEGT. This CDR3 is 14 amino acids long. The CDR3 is CASSVGHNNSPLHF. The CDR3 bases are TGTGCCAGCAGTGTGGGACATAATAATTCACCCCTCCACTTT.

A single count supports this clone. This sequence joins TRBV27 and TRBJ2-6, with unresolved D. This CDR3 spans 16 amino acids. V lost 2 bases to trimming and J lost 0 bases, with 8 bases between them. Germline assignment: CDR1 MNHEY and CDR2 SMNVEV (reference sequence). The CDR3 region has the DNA TGTGCCAGCAGTTTAACCTCACTCTCTGGGGCCAACGTCCTGACTTTC. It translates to CASSLTSLSGANVLTF. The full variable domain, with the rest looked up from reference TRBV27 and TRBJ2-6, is EAQVTQNPRYLITVTGKKLTVTCSQNMNHEYMSWYRQDPGLGLRQIYYSMNVEVTDKGDVPEGYKVSRKEKRNFPLILESPSPNQTSLYFCASSLTSLSGANVLTFGAGSRLTVL.

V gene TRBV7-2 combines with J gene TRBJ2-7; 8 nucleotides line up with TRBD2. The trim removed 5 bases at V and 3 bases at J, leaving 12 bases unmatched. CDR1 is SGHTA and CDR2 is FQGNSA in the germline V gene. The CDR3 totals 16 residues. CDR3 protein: CASSPRRRGAIYEQYF. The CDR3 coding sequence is TGTGCCAGCAGCCCCCGTAGGCGGGGGGCCATCTACGAGCAGTACTTC.

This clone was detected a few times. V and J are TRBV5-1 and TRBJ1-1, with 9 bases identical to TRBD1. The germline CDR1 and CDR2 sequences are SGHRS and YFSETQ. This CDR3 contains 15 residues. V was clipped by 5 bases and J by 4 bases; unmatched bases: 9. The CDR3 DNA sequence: TGCGCCAGCAGACGGACAGGGGCGCCGGCCACTGAAGCTTTCTTT. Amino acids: CASRRTGAPATEAFF.

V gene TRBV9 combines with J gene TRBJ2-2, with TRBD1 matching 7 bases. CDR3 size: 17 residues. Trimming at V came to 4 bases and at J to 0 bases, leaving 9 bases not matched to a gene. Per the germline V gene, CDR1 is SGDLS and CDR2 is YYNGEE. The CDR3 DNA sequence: TGTGCCAGCAGCCCCAGAGGTCAGGGGGCGAACACCGGGGAGCTGTTTTTT. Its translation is CASSPRGQGANTGELFF.